This T cell receptor beta chain was captured by sequencing in a study of shared clonotypes between healthy human individuals. Study-wide results and caveats: Naive CD4 clonotype sharing across a few donors was around 5.5%.

V dropped 0 bases and J dropped 4 bases, with 8 bases sitting between them. Germline values: CDR1 SGHRS, CDR2 YFSETQ. CDR3 length: 14 residues. Cells designated naive CD8 were CD45RO-negative and were positively selected for CCR7, with terminally differentiated effector memory CD45RA+ cells excluded. Each subset's genomic DNA was split evenly across several immunoSEQ plates. Here immunoSEQ multiplex PCR was the method, and the copy in TCRdb shows in-frame clones only, minus some. Of around 2,000,000 clones listed, about 95% are singletons. Note on this clone: The antigen remains undetermined. The sample has other DNA sequences that encode this CDR3 too.

The TCR sequence derives from a young man in good health. This chain links TRBV5-1 with TRBJ1-3; the D gene is possibly TRBD1 (5 bases). The sequencing sample was made of naive CD8+ T cells sorted from blood. In nucleotides, the CDR3 is TGCGCCAGCAGCTTGGAGGGGACCGGAAACACCATATATTTT. Protein sequence: CASSLEGTGNTIYF.